This is a list of T cell receptor beta chains from one sample in a study of T cells in Graves' hyperthyroidism and ophthalmopathy. TCRdb re-derived calls from the multiplex PCR reads in MiXCR, one entry per CDR3 protein. The sample yields about 380,000 distinct CDR3 sequences, approximately 18% seen once. Sequencing was performed on blood. The source is a man between 18 and 29 years old with Graves' ophthalmopathy. CDR3s include the opening cysteine and the closing phenylalanine or tryptophan. Each record gives: J gene, D gene, clone size, V gene, CDR3 DNA, CDR3 protein. D genes are given only for firm matches. Clone size is given for some rows only: seen once, a few or many times, or a class if the clone is expanded.

J: TRBJ1-2
D: -
size: -
V: TRBV3-1
DNA: TGTGCCAGCAGCGCACCGTATGGCTACACCTTC
CDR3: CASSAPYGYTF

J: TRBJ2-5
D: TRBD1
size: -
V: TRBV7-3
DNA: TGTGCCAGCAGCCGGCCGGGACAGGGGGCATTGGAGACCCAGTACTTC
CDR3: CASSRPGQGALETQYF

J: TRBJ2-5
D: -
size: few
V: TRBV19
DNA: TGTGCCACCTATGGGGGTAGCGTGGGGGAGACCCAGTACTTC
CDR3: CATYGGSVGETQYF

J: TRBJ1-5
D: TRBD1
size: many
V: TRBV20-1
DNA: TGCAGCGGGAAAGAGGACAGGCCCAATCAGCCCCAGCATTTT
CDR3: CSGKEDRPNQPQHF

J: TRBJ2-2
D: -
size: -
V: TRBV11-3
DNA: TGTGCCAGCAGCTTAGTCGTTTCCGGGGAGCTGTTTTTT
CDR3: CASSLVVSGELFF

J: TRBJ2-7
D: TRBD1
size: many
V: TRBV11-2
DNA: TGTGCCAGCAGCCTTAAACCCGACAGGGACTACGAGCAGTACTTC
CDR3: CASSLKPDRDYEQYF

J: TRBJ2-7
D: TRBD1
size: many
V: TRBV5-1
DNA: TGCGCCAGCAGCTGGGACAGGGCTTCCAACGAGCAGTACTTC
CDR3: CASSWDRASNEQYF

J: TRBJ1-5
D: -
size: many
V: TRBV20-1
DNA: TGCAGTGCTAGTGTGCAGGCGGGACAGCCCCAGCATTTT
CDR3: CSASVQAGQPQHF

J: TRBJ2-6
D: -
size: -
V: TRBV3-1
DNA: TGTGCCAGCAGCCATGAGGGGGCTGGGGCCAACGTCCTGACTTTC
CDR3: CASSHEGAGANVLTF

J: TRBJ2-1
D: TRBD2
size: -
V: TRBV29-1
DNA: TGCAGCGTTAGTCCAGGACTAGTCTCCTACAATGAGCAGTTCTTC
CDR3: CSVSPGLVSYNEQFF

J: TRBJ2-5
D: TRBD2
size: few
V: TRBV15
DNA: TGTGCCACCAGCTCCCCTCGCGGGGCTAGCGGGGGGGAACAAGAGACCCAGTACTTC
CDR3: CATSSPRGASGGEQETQYF

J: TRBJ2-3
D: TRBD2
size: -
V: TRBV19
DNA: TGTGCCAGTAGTTTTGCGGGAACGGGGGGGGGCAACACGCAGTATTTT
CDR3: CASSFAGTGGGNTQYF

J: TRBJ1-5
D: -
size: few
V: TRBV28
DNA: TGTGCCAGCAGGGCACAGGAGAGTAGCAATCAGCCCCAGCATTTT
CDR3: CASRAQESSNQPQHF

J: TRBJ2-7
D: -
size: many
V: TRBV18
DNA: TGTGCCAGCTCACCGGGGGCCAGCCACGAGCAGTACTTC
CDR3: CASSPGASHEQYF

J: TRBJ1-2
D: -
size: many
V: TRBV6-1
DNA: TGTGCCAGCAGTGAAGCGGAGAGGGTGCGGGGCTACACCTTC
CDR3: CASSEAERVRGYTF

J: TRBJ2-1
D: TRBD2
size: medium-sized
V: TRBV6-4
DNA: TGTGCCAGCAGTGACGGGACTAGCGGCAATGAGCAGTTCTTC
CDR3: CASSDGTSGNEQFF

J: TRBJ2-5
D: -
size: many
V: TRBV3-1
DNA: TGTGCCAGCAGCCAAGTTGGGCGGGGCGAGACCCAGTACTTC
CDR3: CASSQVGRGETQYF

J: TRBJ1-2
D: -
size: many
V: TRBV27
DNA: TGTGCCAGCGGTCCTACTGGGAGACCACCCTATGGCTACACCTTC
CDR3: CASGPTGRPPYGYTF

J: TRBJ1-2
D: -
size: -
V: TRBV12-3/TRBV12-4
DNA: TGTGCCAGCAGTTTTGGGACGCTCCAGGGCTACACCTTC
CDR3: CASSFGTLQGYTF

J: TRBJ2-5
D: -
size: few
V: TRBV15
DNA: TGTGCCACCAGCCAGGGACTTAGGGGCCAGTACTTC
CDR3: CATSQGLRGQYF

J: TRBJ2-7
D: TRBD1
size: -
V: TRBV5-1
DNA: TGCGCCAGCAGCCTGGGGACAGGGGCCCTGTCCTACGAGCAGTACTTC
CDR3: CASSLGTGALSYEQYF

J: TRBJ1-1
D: -
size: many
V: TRBV5-1
DNA: TGCGCCAGCAGCTTGAGGCCTGGGGACACTGAAGCTTTCTTT
CDR3: CASSLRPGDTEAFF

J: TRBJ1-3
D: -
size: many
V: TRBV12-3/TRBV12-4
DNA: TGTGCCAGCAGTTTGGGACTGATGGGAAACACCATATATTTT
CDR3: CASSLGLMGNTIYF

J: TRBJ2-7
D: -
size: -
V: TRBV7-8
DNA: TGTGCCAGCAGCCTCCGCCGCGAGCAGTACTTC
CDR3: CASSLRREQYF

J: TRBJ1-2
D: -
size: many
V: TRBV2
DNA: TGTGCCAGCAGTGAACGACAGCTCCTCCATGGCTACACCTTC
CDR3: CASSERQLLHGYTF

J: TRBJ1-2
D: TRBD1
size: many
V: TRBV6-1
DNA: TGTGCCAGCCGGACAGGGAGAGGCTATGGCTACACCTTC
CDR3: CASRTGRGYGYTF

J: TRBJ2-3
D: -
size: -
V: TRBV5-1
DNA: TGCGCCAGCAGCTTGGGATACTTGGATACGCAGTATTTT
CDR3: CASSLGYLDTQYF

J: TRBJ1-1
D: -
size: many
V: TRBV5-1
DNA: TGCGCCAGCAGCTGGGGGAGCAGGAGGGACACTGAAGCTTTCTTT
CDR3: CASSWGSRRDTEAFF

J: TRBJ2-1
D: -
size: many
V: TRBV13
DNA: TGTGCCAGCAGCTCGACCTCAATTTCCTACAATGAGCAGTTCTTC
CDR3: CASSSTSISYNEQFF

J: TRBJ1-5
D: -
size: -
V: TRBV12-3/TRBV12-4
DNA: TGTGCCAGCAGCCGACTGGCGGATCAGCCCCAGCATTTT
CDR3: CASSRLADQPQHF

J: TRBJ2-1
D: -
size: -
V: TRBV3-1
DNA: TGTGCCAGCAGCCAAGATCTAGTGACTACCCCTGGGGGTGAGCAGTTCTTC
CDR3: CASSQDLVTTPGGEQFF

J: TRBJ1-1
D: -
size: many
V: TRBV5-6
DNA: TGTGCCAGCAGCGTTTGGGCTTCTGAAGCTTTCTTT
CDR3: CASSVWASEAFF

J: TRBJ1-1
D: TRBD1
size: few
V: TRBV5-1
DNA: TGCGCCAGCAGCTGGGGCGGACAGGGCCAGGAAGCTTTCTTT
CDR3: CASSWGGQGQEAFF

J: TRBJ2-1
D: -
size: -
V: TRBV14
DNA: TGTGCCAGCAGCCAAGGTGGGGGGCTAGAACAGTTCTTC
CDR3: CASSQGGGLEQFF

J: TRBJ2-1
D: TRBD2
size: -
V: TRBV5-1
DNA: TGCGCCAGCAGCCCTATTAGCGGGGACAATGAGCAGTTCTTC
CDR3: CASSPISGDNEQFF

J: TRBJ2-3
D: -
size: -
V: TRBV29-1
DNA: TGCAGCACTGAGGATAGTCTCGACACAGATACGCAGTATTTT
CDR3: CSTEDSLDTDTQYF

J: TRBJ2-1
D: -
size: many
V: TRBV2
DNA: TGTGCCAGCAGGGGGGGTGAGCAGTTCTTC
CDR3: CASRGGEQFF

J: TRBJ2-2
D: -
size: many
V: TRBV7-2
DNA: TGTGCCAGCAGCTTACAAATGAGTAACACCGGGGAGCTGTTTTTT
CDR3: CASSLQMSNTGELFF

J: TRBJ2-2
D: -
size: -
V: TRBV9
DNA: TGTGCCAGCAGCGTAGTTGGCGGGACAACGAACACCGGGGAGCTGTTTTTT
CDR3: CASSVVGGTTNTGELFF

J: TRBJ1-1
D: -
size: many
V: TRBV12-3/TRBV12-4
DNA: TGTGCCAGCAGTCGCCGGGACCCCGAAGCGGCTTTCTTT
CDR3: CASSRRDPEAAFF

J: TRBJ1-1
D: -
size: many
V: TRBV7-2
DNA: TGTGCCAGCAGGTTGAGACAGAACACTGAAGCTTTCTTT
CDR3: CASRLRQNTEAFF

J: TRBJ2-2
D: TRBD1
size: many
V: TRBV5-6
DNA: TGTGCCAGCAGCTTGGACCCTGGACAGGGAAGGACCGGGGAGCTGTTTTTT
CDR3: CASSLDPGQGRTGELFF

J: TRBJ2-3
D: -
size: -
V: TRBV7-2
DNA: TGTGCCAGCAGCTTAGAAGGTGTTGATACGCAGTATTTT
CDR3: CASSLEGVDTQYF

J: TRBJ2-7
D: TRBD2
size: -
V: TRBV10-3
DNA: TGTGCCATTGGGAGCGGGGGGGCAAGGGGAGACGAGCAGTACTTC
CDR3: CAIGSGGARGDEQYF

J: TRBJ1-2
D: TRBD1
size: few
V: TRBV6-4
DNA: TGTGCCAGCAGTGATGGGACAGGCCATGGCTACACCTTC
CDR3: CASSDGTGHGYTF